This T cell receptor beta chain was documented in a study of blood T cell repertoires in COVID-19 (dated by TCRdb to about 2020). With regard to the full study: Samples from collaborators originated in the United States, Italy and Spain and spanned both the acute and convalescent phases of COVID-19. The prospective study material was composed of cDNA or gDNA derived from T cells, B-cell-depleted T cells, or PBMCs. Deeply sampled blood TCRbeta repertoires from subjects exposed to, actively infected with, or recovered from COVID-19 were included in the dataset. A freely available public database, intended as a resource for researchers studying the immune response to SARS-CoV-2, is where the repertoires were released. Samples came from the ongoing ImmuneRACE study (first 160 participants) plus 1,254 subjects from 6 global collaborators. Nearly every sample came with metadata listing a de-identified subject ID, COVID-19 status, age in years and sex. Where available, HLA class I and class II types were obtained from metadata supplied by the sample provider rather than from assay-based typing. What the research found in general, with its limitations: The quantity of clinical and demographic metadata differed by source and by participant and was supplied without curation.

Concerning this clone itself: Its antigen remains undetermined. No clone much larger than this one lies a single base away; base qualities are absent.

TCRbeta CDR3 regions were amplified from genomic DNA by means of the immunoSEQ Assay, a bias-controlled multiplex PCR. Under the source paper's analysis protocol: Within the assay, amplification of reference gene primers was used to estimate how many nucleated cells each sample contained. To quantify the absolute abundance of each unique TCRbeta CDR3 rearrangement, sequence reads were collapsed and filtered. For each sample, productive Simpson clonality was calculated by taking the square root of Simpson's diversity index across productive rearrangements. Imported from immuneACCESS, the table was reduced by TCRdb to in-frame sequences with V and J called. These copies leave out some clones; in studies compared against another copy, an unresolved V gene accounts for under half, and the cause of the remainder is not known. D and trimming were read from the DNA, whereas the V and J calls and clone size are those reported in that table. For this sample there are about 50,000 clones; roughly 90% appear just once. Nearly 10% of the sample belongs to the ten largest clones.

Whole blood was collected in K2EDTA tubes by collaborating institutions according to the institutions' own protocols. For TCRbeta analysis, collaborators shipped samples as frozen whole blood, isolated PBMCs, or DNA extracted from either of those sample types. The CDR3, cysteine through phenylalanine, is 15 amino acids long. The kept DNA is CDR3 alone, 45 bases in frame from the first base. V is pruned by 0 bases and J by 11 bases, leaving 10 bases of the junction without a gene match. Per the germline V gene, MNHEY is the CDR1 and SVGAGI is the CDR2. The chain links TRBV6-5 with TRBJ1-1; TRBD1 fits 9 bases in the junction. The sample was peripheral blood. This receptor was identified in a woman over 75 with acute or convalescent COVID-19. The DNA sequence follows: TGTGCCAGCAGTTACTCGAACAGGGGGCAAATGATGGCTTTCTTT. Translated, it gives CASSYSNRGQMMAFF.